This TCR beta chain was captured in a study of OX40 agonist ivuxolimab in advanced cancers. Whole-study findings and limits: Both blood CD4+ and CD8+ T cells showed clonal growth by week 6 at 0.1 to 3.0 mg/kg.

The length of the CDR3 is 18 residues. Germline CDR1 SGHVS, CDR2 FQNEAQ. Trimming shortened V by 5 bases and J by 0 bases, and 22 bases separated the two germline ends. Repertoires were generated with immunoSEQ multiplex PCR, while TCRdb's copy carries only in-frame clones and drops some. The sample has about 130,000 clones, under 95% seen once. For this clone: Its specificity is unknown.

V is TRBV7-8 and J is TRBJ1-2; perhaps TRBD1 as D (6 bases). The input for sequencing was CD4+ or CD8+ T cells sorted from blood, taken in a trial of the OX40 agonist ivuxolimab. The TCR sequence derives from an adult with an advanced solid tumor such as melanoma, head and neck, liver or kidney cancer. This CDR3 reads CASSEWGGGILTNYGYTF. The CDR3 region has the DNA TGTGCCAGCAGCGAGTGGGGCGGGGGCATCCTAACTAACTATGGCTACACCTTC.